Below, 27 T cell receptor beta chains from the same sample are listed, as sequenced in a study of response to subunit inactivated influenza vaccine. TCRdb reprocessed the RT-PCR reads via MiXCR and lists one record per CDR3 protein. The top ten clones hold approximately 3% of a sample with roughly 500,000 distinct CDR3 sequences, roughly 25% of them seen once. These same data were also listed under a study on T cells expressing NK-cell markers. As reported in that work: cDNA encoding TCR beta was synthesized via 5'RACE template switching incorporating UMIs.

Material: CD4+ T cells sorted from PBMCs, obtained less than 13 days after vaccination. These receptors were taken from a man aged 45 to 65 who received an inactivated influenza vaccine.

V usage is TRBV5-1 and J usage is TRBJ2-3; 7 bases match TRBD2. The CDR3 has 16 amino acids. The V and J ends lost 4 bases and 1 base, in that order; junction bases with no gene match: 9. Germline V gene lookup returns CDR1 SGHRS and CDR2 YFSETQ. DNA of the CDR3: TGCGCCAGCAGCACCGGACCCGGGGGGTGCACAGATACGCAGTATTTT. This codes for CASSTGPGGCTDTQYF.

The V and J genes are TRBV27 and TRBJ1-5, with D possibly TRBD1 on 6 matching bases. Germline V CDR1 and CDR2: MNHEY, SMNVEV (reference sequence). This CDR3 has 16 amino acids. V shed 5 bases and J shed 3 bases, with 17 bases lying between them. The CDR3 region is CASSRGGGRTNQPQHF. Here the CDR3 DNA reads TGTGCCAGCAGTAGGGGCGGGGGGCGCACCAATCAGCCCCAGCATTTT.

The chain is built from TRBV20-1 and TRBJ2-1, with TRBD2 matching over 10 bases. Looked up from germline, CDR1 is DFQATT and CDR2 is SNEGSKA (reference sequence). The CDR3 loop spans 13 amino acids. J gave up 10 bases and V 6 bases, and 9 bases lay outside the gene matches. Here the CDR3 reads CSARAGGFGEQFF. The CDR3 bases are TGCAGTGCCCGAGCGGGGGGGTTTGGGGAGCAGTTCTTC.

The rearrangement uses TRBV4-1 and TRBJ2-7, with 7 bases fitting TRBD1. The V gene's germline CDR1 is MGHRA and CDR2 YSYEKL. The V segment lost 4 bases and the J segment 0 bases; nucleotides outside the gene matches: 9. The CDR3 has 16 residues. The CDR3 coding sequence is TGCGCCAGCAGCCGACTACCGGGACAGAACTCCTACGAGCAGTACTTC. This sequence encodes CASSRLPGQNSYEQYF.

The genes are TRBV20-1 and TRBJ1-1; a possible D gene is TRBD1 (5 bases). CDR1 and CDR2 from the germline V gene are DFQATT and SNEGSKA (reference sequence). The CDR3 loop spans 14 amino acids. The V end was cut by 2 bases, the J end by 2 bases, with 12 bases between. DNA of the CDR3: TGCAGTGCTAGATATTCCAGGGTTAACACTGAAGCTTTCTTT. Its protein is CSARYSRVNTEAFF.

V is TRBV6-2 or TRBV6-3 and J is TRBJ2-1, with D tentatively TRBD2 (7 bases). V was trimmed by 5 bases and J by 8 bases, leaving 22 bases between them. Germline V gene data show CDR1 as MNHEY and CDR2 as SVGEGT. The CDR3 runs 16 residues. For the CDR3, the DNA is TGTGCCAGCAGTCTGGGGGGGGGCCGGCTCGGGGATGAGCAGTTCTTC. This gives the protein CASSLGGGRLGDEQFF.

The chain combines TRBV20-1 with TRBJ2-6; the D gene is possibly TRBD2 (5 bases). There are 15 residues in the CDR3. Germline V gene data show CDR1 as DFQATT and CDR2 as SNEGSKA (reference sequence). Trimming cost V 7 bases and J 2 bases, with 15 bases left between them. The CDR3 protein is CSVYRPGTGANVLTF. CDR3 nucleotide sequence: TGCAGTGTCTACCGTCCGGGGACTGGGGCCAACGTCCTGACTTTC.

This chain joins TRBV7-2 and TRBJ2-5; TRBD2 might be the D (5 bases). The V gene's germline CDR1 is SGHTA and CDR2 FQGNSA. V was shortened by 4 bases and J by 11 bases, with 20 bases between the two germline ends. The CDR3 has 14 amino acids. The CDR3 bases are TGTGCCAGCAGCTATACGAGGGCCACCCCAGCACAGTACTTC. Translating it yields CASSYTRATPAQYF.

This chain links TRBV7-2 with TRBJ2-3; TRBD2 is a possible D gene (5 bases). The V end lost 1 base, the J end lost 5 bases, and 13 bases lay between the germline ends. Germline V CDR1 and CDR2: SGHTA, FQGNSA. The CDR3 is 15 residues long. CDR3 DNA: TGTGCCAGCAGCTTAGGCGGAAGAGGGTTAGATACGCAGTATTTT. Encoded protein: CASSLGGRGLDTQYF.

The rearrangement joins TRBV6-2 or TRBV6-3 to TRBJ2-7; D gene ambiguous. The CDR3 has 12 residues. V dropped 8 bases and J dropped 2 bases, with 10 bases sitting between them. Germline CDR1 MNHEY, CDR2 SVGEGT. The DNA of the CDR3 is TGTGCCAGCGTTGGGCGGACCTACGAGCAGTACTTC. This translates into CASVGRTYEQYF.

CDR3 bases: TGCAGTGCTAGTCCGGACCACTACGAGCAGTACTTC. Translation: CSASPDHYEQYF. The rearrangement joins TRBV20-1 to TRBJ2-7; the D is unclear. CDR3 size: 12 residues. CDR1 and CDR2 (germline): DFQATT, SNEGSKA (reference sequence). V dropped 3 bases and J dropped 3 bases, with 9 bases sitting between them.

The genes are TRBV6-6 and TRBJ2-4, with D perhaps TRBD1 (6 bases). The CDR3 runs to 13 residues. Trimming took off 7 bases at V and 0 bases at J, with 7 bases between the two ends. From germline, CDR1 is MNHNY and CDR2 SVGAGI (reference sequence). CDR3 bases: TGTGCCAGCACGACAGGAGCCAAAAACATTCAGTACTTC. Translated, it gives CASTTGAKNIQYF.

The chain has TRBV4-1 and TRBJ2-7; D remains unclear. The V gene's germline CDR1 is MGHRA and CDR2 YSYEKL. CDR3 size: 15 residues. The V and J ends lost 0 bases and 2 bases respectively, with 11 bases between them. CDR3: CASSQDPVRTYEQYF. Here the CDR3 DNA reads TGCGCCAGCAGCCAAGATCCGGTCAGAACCTACGAGCAGTACTTC.

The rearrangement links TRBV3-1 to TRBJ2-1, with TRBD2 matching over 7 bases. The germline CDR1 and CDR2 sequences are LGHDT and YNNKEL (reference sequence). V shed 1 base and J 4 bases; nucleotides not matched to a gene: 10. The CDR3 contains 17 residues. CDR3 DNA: TGTGCCAGCAGCCAAGTCAGGGCTAGCGGCTTATACAATGAGCAGTTCTTC. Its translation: CASSQVRASGLYNEQFF.

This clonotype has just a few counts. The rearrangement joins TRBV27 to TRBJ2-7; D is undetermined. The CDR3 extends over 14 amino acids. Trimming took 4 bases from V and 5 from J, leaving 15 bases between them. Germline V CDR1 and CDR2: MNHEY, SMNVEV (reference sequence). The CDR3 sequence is CASSSRIGNNEQYF. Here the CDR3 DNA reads TGTGCCAGCAGTTCCCGCATAGGGAACAACGAGCAGTACTTC.

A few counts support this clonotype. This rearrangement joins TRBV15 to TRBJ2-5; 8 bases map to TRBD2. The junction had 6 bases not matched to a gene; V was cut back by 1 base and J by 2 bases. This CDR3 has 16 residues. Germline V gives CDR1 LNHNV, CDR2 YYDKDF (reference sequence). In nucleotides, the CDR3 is TGTGCCACCAGCAGAGCTCCGGGACTAGAACAAGAGACCCAGTACTTC. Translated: CATSRAPGLEQETQYF.

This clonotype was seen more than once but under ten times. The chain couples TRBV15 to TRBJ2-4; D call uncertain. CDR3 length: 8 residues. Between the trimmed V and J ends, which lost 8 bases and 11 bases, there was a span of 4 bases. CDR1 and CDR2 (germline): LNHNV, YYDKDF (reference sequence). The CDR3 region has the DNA TGTGCCACCTTCCTTCAGTACTTC. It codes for CATFLQYF.

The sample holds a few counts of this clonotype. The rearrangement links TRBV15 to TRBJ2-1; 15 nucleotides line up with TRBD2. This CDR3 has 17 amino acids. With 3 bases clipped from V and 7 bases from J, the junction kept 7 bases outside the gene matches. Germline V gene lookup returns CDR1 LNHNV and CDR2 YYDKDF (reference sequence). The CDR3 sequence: CATSRLIGTSGGNEQFF. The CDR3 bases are TGTGCCACCAGCAGGTTGATCGGGACTAGCGGGGGGAATGAGCAGTTCTTC. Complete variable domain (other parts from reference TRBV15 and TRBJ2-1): DAMVIQNPRYQVTQFGKPVTLSCSQTLNHNVMYWYQQKSSQAPKLLFHYYDKDFNNEADTPDNFQSRRPNTSFCFLDIRSPGLGDTAMYLCATSRLIGTSGGNEQFFGPGTRLTVL.

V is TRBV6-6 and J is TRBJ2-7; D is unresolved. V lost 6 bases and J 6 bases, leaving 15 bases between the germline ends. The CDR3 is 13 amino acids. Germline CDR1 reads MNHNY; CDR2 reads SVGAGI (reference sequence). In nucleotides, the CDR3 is TGTGCCAGCAGCTGGGCGATGGGGTTCGAGCAGTACTTC. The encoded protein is CASSWAMGFEQYF.

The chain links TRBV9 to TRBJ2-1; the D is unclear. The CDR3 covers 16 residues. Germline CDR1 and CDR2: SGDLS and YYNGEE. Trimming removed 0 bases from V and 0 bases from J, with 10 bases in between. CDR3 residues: CASSVDVATSYNEQFF. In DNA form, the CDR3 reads TGTGCCAGCAGCGTAGATGTGGCGACCTCCTACAATGAGCAGTTCTTC.

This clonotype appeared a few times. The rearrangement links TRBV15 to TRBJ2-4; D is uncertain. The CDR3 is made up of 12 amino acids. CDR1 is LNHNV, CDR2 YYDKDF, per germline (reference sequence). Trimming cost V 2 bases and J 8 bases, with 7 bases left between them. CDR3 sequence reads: CATSRRRDIQYF. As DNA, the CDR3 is TGTGCCACCAGCAGACGCCGGGACATTCAGTACTTC.

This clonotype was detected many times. CDR3: CASSVGQQETQYF. CDR3 bases: TGTGCCAGCAGCGTGGGACAACAAGAGACCCAGTACTTC. J is TRBJ2-5 and V is TRBV9, with D possibly being TRBD1 (6 bases). Germline CDR1 and CDR2: SGDLS and YYNGEE. V was clipped by 2 bases and J by 2 bases, with 7 bases between them. The CDR3 is 13 residues long.

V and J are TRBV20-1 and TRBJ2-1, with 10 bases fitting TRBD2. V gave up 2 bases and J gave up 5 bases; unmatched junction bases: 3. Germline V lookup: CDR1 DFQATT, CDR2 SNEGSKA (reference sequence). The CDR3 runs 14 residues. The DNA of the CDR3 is TGCAGTGCTAGACTAGCGGGGGTTGACAATGAGCAGTTCTTC. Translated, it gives CSARLAGVDNEQFF.

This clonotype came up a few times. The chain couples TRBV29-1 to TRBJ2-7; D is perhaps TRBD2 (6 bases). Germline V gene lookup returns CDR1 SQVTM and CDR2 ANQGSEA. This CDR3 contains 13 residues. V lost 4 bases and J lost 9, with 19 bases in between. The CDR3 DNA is TGCAGCGTTGTAGGGCGGGGAGCAGGAGGGCAGTACTTC. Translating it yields CSVVGRGAGGQYF.

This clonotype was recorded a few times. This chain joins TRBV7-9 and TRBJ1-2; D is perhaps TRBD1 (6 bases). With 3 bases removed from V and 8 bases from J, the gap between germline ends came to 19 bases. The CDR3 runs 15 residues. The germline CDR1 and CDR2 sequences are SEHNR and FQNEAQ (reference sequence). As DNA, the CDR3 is TGTGCCAGCAGCTTGTTACAGGGACCTGTGGGAGGCTACACCTTC. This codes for CASSLLQGPVGGYTF.

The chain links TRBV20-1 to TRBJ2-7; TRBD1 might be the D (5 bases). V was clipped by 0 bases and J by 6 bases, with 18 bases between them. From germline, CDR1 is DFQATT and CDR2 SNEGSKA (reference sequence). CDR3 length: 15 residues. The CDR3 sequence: CSAREPQGPLSEQYF. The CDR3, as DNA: TGCAGTGCTAGAGAACCCCAGGGCCCACTCTCCGAGCAGTACTTC.

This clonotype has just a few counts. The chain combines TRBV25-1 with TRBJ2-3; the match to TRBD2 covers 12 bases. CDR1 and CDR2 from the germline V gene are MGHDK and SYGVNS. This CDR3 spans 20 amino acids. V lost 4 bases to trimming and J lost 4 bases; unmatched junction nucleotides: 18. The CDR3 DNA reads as TGTGCCAGCAGTGCAGACAGGGTAGCTAGCGGGAGGGCCGGGTCAGATACGCAGTATTTT. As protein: CASSADRVASGRAGSDTQYF.